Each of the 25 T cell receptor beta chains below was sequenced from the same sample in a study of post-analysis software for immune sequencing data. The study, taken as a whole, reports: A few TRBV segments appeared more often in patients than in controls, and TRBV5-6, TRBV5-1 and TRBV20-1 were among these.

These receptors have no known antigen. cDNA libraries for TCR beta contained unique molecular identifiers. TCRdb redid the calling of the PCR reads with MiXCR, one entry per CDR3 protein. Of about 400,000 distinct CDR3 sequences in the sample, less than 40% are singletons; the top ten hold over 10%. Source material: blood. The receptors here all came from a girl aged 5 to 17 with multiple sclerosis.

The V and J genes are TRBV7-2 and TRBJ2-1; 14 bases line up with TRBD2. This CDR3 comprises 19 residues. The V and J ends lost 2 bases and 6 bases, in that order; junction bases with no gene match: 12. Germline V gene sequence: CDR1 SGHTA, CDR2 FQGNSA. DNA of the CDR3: TGTGCCAGCAGCTTAACGCCCGGACTAGCGGGGGGCTCTTTCAATGAGCAGTTCTTC. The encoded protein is CASSLTPGLAGGSFNEQFF.

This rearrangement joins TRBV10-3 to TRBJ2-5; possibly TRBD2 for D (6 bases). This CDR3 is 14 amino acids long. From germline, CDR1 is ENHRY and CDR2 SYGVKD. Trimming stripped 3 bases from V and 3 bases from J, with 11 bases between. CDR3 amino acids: CAISDFSGKETQYF. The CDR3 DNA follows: TGTGCCATCAGTGATTTTAGCGGAAAAGAGACCCAGTACTTC.

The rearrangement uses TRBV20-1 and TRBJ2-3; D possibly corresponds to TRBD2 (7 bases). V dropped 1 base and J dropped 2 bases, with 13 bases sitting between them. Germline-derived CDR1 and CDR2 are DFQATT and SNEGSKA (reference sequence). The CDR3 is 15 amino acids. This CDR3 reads CSARGTRGFTDTQYF. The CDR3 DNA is TGCAGTGCTAGAGGGACTAGGGGGTTCACAGATACGCAGTATTTT.

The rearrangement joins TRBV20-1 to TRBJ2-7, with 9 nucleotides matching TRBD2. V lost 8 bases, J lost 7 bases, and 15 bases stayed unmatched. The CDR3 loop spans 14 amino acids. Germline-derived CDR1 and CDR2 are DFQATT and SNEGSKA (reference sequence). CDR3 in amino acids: CSSPAGGRVWEQYF. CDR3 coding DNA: TGCAGTTCCCCAGCGGGGGGTAGGGTGTGGGAGCAGTACTTC.

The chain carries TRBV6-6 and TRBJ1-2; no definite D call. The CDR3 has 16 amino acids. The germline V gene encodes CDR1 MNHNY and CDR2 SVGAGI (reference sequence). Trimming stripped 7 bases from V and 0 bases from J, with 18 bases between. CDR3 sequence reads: CASTHWGLVANYGYTF. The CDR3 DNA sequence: TGTGCCAGCACCCACTGGGGTCTGGTGGCTAACTATGGCTACACCTTC.

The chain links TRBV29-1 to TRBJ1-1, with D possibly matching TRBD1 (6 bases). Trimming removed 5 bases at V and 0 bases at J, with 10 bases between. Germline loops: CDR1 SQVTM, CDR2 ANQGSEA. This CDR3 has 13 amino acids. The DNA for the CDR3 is TGCAGCGTTCGACAGGAAATGAACACTGAAGCTTTCTTT. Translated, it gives CSVRQEMNTEAFF.

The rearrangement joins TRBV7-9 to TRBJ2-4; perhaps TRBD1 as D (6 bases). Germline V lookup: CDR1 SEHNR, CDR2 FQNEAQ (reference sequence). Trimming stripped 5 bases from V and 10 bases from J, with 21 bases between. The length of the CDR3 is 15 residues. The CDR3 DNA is TGTGCCAGCAGCCATCCGTTACAGGGAAATTGGATTCAGTACTTC. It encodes CASSHPLQGNWIQYF.

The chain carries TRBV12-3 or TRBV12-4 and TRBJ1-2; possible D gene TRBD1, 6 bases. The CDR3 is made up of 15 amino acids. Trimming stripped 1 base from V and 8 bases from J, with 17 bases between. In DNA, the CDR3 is TGTGCCAGCAGTTTAGAGGGCAGGGGCGCTAAAGGCTACACCTTC. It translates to CASSLEGRGAKGYTF.

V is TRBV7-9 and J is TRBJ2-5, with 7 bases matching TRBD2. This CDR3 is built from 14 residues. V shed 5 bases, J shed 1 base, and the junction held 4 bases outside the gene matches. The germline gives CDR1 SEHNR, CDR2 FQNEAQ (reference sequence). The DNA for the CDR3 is TGTGCCAGCAGCGAGACGGGAGGCCAAGAGACCCAGTACTTC. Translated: CASSETGGQETQYF.

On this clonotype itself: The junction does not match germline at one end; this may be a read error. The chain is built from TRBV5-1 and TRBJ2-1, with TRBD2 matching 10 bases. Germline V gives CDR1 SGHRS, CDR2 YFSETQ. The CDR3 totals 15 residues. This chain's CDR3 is CASSLTSGAYNEQFF. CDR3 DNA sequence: TGTGCCAGCAGCCTAACTAGCGGGGCGTACAATGAGCAGTTCTTC.

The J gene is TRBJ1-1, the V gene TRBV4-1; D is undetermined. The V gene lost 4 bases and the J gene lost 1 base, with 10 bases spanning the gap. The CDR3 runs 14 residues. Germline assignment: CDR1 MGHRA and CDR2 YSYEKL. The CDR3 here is CASSLTRGNTEAFF. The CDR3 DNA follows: TGCGCCAGCAGCCTGACCAGAGGGAACACTGAAGCTTTCTTT.

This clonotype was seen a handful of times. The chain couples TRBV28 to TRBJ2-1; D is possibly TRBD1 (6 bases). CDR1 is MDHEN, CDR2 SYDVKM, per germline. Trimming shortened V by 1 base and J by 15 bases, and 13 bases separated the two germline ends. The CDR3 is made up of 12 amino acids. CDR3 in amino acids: CASSLLRGTRFF. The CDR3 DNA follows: TGTGCCAGCAGTTTATTGAGGGGGACGCGGTTCTTC.

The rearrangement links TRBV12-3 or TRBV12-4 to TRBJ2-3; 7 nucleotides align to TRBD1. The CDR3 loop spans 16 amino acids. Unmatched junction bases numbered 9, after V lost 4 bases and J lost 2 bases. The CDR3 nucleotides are TGTGCCAGCAGTTCCCCTGCAGGGGGAACCACAGATACGCAGTATTTT. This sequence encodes CASSSPAGGTTDTQYF.

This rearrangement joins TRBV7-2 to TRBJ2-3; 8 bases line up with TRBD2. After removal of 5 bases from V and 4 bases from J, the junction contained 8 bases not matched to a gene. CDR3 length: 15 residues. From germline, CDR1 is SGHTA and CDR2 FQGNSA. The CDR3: CASSLSAGGADTQYF. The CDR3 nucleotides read TGTGCCAGCAGCCTATCCGCGGGGGGCGCAGATACGCAGTATTTT. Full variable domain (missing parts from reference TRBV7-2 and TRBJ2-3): GAGVSQSPSNKVTEKGKDVELRCDPISGHTALYWYRQSLGQGLEFLIYFQGNSAPDKSGLPSDRFSAERTGGSVSTLTIQRTQQEDSAVYLCASSLSAGGADTQYFGPGTRLTVL.

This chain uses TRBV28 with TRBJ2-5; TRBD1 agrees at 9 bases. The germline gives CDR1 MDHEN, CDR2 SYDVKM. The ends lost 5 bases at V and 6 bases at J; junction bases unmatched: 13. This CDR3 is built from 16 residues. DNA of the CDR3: TGTGCCAGCAGTCGGACTTCAACAGGGGGCGCGAAGACCCAGTACTTC. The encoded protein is CASSRTSTGGAKTQYF.

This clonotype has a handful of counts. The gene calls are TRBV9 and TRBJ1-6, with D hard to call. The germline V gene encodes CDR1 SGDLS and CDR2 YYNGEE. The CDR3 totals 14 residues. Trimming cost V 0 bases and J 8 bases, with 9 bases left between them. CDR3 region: CASSVVHNDSPLHF. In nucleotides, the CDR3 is TGTGCCAGCAGCGTAGTACACAACGATTCACCCCTCCACTTT.

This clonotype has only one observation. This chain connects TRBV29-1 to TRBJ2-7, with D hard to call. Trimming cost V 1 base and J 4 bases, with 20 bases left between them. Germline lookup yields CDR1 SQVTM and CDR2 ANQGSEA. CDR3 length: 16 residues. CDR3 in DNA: TGCAGCGTTGAAGCCCCGGACGGCCCACGTCCGTACGAGCAGTACTTC. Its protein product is CSVEAPDGPRPYEQYF.

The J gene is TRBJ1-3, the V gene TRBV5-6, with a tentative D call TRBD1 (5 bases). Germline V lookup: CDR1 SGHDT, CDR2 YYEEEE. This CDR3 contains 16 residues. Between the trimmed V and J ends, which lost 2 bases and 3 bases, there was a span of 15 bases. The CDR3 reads CASSFTPGRSGNTIYF. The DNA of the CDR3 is TGTGCCAGCAGCTTTACTCCAGGGCGAAGTGGAAACACCATATATTTT. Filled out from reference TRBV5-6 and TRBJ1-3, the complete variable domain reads DAGVTQSPTHLIKTRGQQVTLRCSPKSGHDTVSWYQQALGQGPQFIFQYYEEEERQRGNFPDRFSGHQFPNYSSELNVNALLLGDSALYLCASSFTPGRSGNTIYFGEGSWLTVV.

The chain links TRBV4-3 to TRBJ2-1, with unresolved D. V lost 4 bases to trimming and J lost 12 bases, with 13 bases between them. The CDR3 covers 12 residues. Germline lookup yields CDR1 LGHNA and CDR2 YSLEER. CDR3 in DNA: TGCGCCAGCAGCCCAGATGACGTACTGCAGTTCTTC. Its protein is CASSPDDVLQFF.

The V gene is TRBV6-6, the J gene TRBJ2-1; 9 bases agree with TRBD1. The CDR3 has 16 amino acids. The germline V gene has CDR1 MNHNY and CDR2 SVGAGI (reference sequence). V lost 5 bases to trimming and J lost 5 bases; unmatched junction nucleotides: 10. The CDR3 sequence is CASSPPGQGKHNEQFF. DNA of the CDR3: TGTGCCAGCAGTCCTCCGGGACAGGGAAAACACAATGAGCAGTTCTTC.

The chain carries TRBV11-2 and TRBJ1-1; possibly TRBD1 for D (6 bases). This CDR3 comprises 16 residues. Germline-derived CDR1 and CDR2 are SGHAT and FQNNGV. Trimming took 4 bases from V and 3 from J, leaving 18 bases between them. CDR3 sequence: CASSSVAGDWYTEAFF. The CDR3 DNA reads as TGTGCCAGCAGCTCGGTGGCAGGGGATTGGTACACTGAAGCTTTCTTT.

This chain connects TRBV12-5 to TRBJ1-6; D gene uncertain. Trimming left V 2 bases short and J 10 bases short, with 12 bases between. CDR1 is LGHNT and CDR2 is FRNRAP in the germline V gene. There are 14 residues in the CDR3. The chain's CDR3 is CASGLTGLGSPLHF. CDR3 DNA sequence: TGTGCTAGTGGTTTGACGGGGTTGGGGTCACCCCTCCACTTT.

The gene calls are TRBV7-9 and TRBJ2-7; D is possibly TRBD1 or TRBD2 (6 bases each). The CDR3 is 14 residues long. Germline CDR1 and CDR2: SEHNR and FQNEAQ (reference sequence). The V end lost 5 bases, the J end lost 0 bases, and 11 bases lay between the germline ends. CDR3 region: CASSGGTFSYEQYF. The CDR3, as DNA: TGTGCCAGCAGCGGAGGGACATTCTCCTACGAGCAGTACTTC.

The CDR3 sequence: CSATGGGEQYF. The CDR3 nucleotides are TGCAGTGCCACAGGGGGAGGCGAGCAGTACTTC. The chain combines TRBV20-1 with TRBJ2-7, with 8 positions matching TRBD1. Trimming cost V 6 bases and J 6 bases; bases outside gene matches: 4. Germline values: CDR1 DFQATT, CDR2 SNEGSKA (reference sequence). CDR3 length: 11 amino acids.

The CDR3 bases are TGTGCCAGCAGCCTCGGACTAGCGGGGGGGCCCTTTGAAGAGACCCAGTACTTC. The encoded protein is CASSLGLAGGPFEETQYF. This chain connects TRBV12-3 or TRBV12-4 to TRBJ2-5; 15 bases match TRBD2. The CDR3 totals 18 residues. V lost 6 bases and J lost 3; bases outside the gene matches: 11.